This T cell receptor beta chain was sequenced in a study of response to subunit inactivated influenza vaccine. Study findings and constraints: Authors suggested each seasonal flu vaccination may recruit only limited numbers of new T cells.

Looked up from germline, CDR1 is SGHDN and CDR2 is FVKESK. The CDR3 has 17 residues. V lost 1 base to trimming and J lost 5 bases; unmatched junction nucleotides: 9. One entry per CDR3 protein results from TCRdb running MiXCR on the RT-PCR reads. The repertoire includes hundreds of thousands of distinct CDR3 sequences, about 15% of them detected once, and roughly 10% sits in the top ten. In this sample, this clonotype turned up many times. Its antigen is still unknown. Sequenced here: PBMCs from blood, sampled 11 to 12 days after vaccination. This receptor was taken from a man in his fifties or sixties who received an inactivated influenza vaccine. The chain carries TRBV14 and TRBJ2-5; 11 positions agree with TRBD2. CDR3 sequence reads: CASSQGRTSGSRETQYF. CDR3 DNA: TGTGCCAGCAGCCAAGGAAGAACTAGCGGGAGTAGGGAGACCCAGTACTTC.